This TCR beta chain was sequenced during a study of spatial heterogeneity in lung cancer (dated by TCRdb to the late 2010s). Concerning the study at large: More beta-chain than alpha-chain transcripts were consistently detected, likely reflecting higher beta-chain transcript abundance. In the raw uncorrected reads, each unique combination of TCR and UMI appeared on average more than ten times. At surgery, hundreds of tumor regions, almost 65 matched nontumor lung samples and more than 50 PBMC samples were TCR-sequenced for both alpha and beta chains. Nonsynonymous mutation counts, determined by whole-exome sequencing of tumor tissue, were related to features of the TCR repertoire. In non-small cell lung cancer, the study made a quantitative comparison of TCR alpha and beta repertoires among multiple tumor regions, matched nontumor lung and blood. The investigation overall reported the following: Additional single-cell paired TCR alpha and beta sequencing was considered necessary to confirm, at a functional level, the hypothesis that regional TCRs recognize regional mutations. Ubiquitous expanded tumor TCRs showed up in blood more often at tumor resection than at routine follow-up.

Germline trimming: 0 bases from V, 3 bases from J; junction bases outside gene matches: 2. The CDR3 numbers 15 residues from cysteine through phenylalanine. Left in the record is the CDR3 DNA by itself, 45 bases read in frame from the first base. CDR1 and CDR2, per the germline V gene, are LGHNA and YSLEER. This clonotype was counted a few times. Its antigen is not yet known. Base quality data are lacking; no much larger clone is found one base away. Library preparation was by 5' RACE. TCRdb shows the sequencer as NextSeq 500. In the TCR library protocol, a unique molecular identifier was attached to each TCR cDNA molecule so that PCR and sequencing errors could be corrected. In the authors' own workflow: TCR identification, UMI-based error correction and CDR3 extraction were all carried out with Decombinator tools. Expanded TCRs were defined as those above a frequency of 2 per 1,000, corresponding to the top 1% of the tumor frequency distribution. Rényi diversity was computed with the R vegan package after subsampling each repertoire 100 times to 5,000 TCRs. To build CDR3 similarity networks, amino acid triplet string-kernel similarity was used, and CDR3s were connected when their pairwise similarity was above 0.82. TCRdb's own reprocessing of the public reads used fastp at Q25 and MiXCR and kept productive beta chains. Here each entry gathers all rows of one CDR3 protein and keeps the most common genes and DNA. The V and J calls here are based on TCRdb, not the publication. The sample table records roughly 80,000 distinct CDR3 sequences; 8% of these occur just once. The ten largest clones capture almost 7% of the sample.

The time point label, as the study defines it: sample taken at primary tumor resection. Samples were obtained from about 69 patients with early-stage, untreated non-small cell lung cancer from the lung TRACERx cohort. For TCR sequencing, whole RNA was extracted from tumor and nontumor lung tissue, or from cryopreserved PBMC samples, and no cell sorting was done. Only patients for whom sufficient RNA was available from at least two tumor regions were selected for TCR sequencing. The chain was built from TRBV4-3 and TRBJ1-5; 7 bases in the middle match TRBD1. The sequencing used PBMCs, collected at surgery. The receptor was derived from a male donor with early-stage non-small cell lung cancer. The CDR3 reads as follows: CASSQETGSNQPQHF. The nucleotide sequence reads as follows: TGCGCCAGCAGCCAAGAGACAGGGTCCAATCAGCCCCAGCATTTT.